What follows are 24 T cell receptor beta chains derived from one specimen sequenced in a study of T cell responses to AZD1222 COVID-19 vaccine listed by TCRdb under 2021. To prepare the library, the immunoSEQ multiplex PCR assay was applied. The table comes from immuneACCESS by way of TCRdb, which keeps in-frame sequences with V and J called. Part of the clones is missing from these tables; in studies checked, under half for an unresolved V gene and the rest for unknown reasons. The table for this sample lists 100,000 to 150,000 clones; approximately 91% of them were counted only once. Clones ranked in the top ten supply 0.9% to 1.2% of the sample. What this sample's time point label stands for: about 28 days (+/-7) after the second vaccine dose. This material consisted of peripheral blood, taken 28 days after the second AZD1222 dose. The receptors shown here come from an adult who received the AZD1222 COVID-19 vaccine.

The rearrangement uses TRBV25-1 and TRBJ1-1; 7 nucleotides align to TRBD1. The germline gives CDR1 MGHDK, CDR2 SYGVNS. V lost 3 bases to trimming and J lost 5 bases; unmatched junction nucleotides: 9. The CDR3 spans 15 residues. The CDR3 loop reads CASSDPGGGNTEAFF. CDR3 DNA sequence: TGTGCCAGCAGTGACCCGGGAGGGGGCAATACTGAAGCTTTCTTT.

The V and J genes are TRBV28 and TRBJ1-4, with unresolved D. V gave up 6 bases and J gave up 3 bases, with 14 bases separating them. In germline, CDR1 is MDHEN, CDR2 SYDVKM. The CDR3 loop spans 15 amino acids. CDR3 bases: TGTGCCAGCAGGACCACTGGACCGCCTAATGAAAAACTGTTTTTT. Protein: CASRTTGPPNEKLFF.

The chain joins TRBV5-4 to TRBJ2-7; the D is unclear. This CDR3 is 11 amino acids long. Germline V gene sequence: CDR1 SGHNT, CDR2 YYREEE (reference sequence). Deletions cut 2 bases from V and 5 bases from J, with 5 bases between. CDR3 amino acids: CASSFRNEQYF. The CDR3 bases are TGTGCCAGCAGCTTTAGGAACGAGCAGTACTTC.

The sample holds one count of this clone. The V gene is TRBV5-1, the J gene TRBJ2-2; D ambiguous. The germline V gene encodes CDR1 SGHRS and CDR2 YFSETQ. Between the trimmed V and J ends, which lost 2 bases and 7 bases, there was a span of 6 bases. There are 12 residues in the CDR3. This CDR3 reads CASSFPDGELFF. The CDR3 DNA follows: TGCGCCAGCAGCTTCCCCGACGGGGAGCTGTTTTTT. Combining the CDR3 with reference TRBV5-1 and TRBJ2-2 gives the whole variable domain KAGVTQTPRYLIKTRGQQVTLSCSPISGHRSVSWYQQTPGQGLQFLFEYFSETQRNKGNFPGRFSGRQFSNSRSEMNVSTLELGDSALYLCASSFPDGELFFGEGSRLTVL.

The chain carries TRBV4-2 and TRBJ2-5; 8 bases line up with TRBD2. CDR3 length equals 16 residues. In germline, CDR1 is LGHNA, CDR2 YNFKEQ. With 2 bases clipped from V and 0 bases from J, the junction kept 5 bases outside the gene matches. The CDR3 bases are TGTGCCAGCAGCCAAAAACTAGCGGCAAACCAAGAGACCCAGTACTTC. This encodes CASSQKLAANQETQYF.

This clone showed up just once. The chain is built from TRBV28 and TRBJ1-3, with D unclear. Germline V gives CDR1 MDHEN, CDR2 SYDVKM. V lost 2 bases to trimming and J lost 0 bases, with 8 bases between them. This CDR3 contains 15 residues. The CDR3 DNA sequence: TGTGCCAGCAGTTTACCTTCGAACTCTGGAAACACCATATATTTT. Translation gives CASSLPSNSGNTIYF.

CDR3: CASSPLGTGGSPYEQYF. The CDR3 DNA is TGTGCCAGCTCACCACTTGGGACAGGGGGCTCCCCTTACGAGCAGTACTTC. The gene calls are TRBV18 and TRBJ2-7, with 12 bases aligning to TRBD1. Germline trimming cut 1 base from V and 4 bases from J; bases unmatched to any gene: 8. The CDR3 covers 17 residues. Germline-derived CDR1 and CDR2 are KGHSH and LQKENI.

The gene calls are TRBV3-1 (or the pseudogene TRBV3-2) and TRBJ1-1; D perhaps matches TRBD1 (5 bases). The germline V gene encodes CDR1 LGHDT and CDR2 YNNKEL (reference sequence). Trimming shortened V by 0 bases and J by 4 bases, and 9 bases separated the two germline ends. The length of the CDR3 is 14 residues. CDR3 in amino acids: CASSQDPGGTEAFF. The CDR3 DNA is TGTGCCAGCAGCCAAGATCCGGGGGGCACTGAAGCTTTCTTT.

V usage is TRBV7-9 and J usage is TRBJ2-1; D uncertain. The CDR3 loop spans 15 amino acids. Germline V CDR1 and CDR2: SEHNR, FQNEAQ (reference sequence). Trimming took 3 bases from V and 1 from J, leaving 10 bases between them. The CDR3 spells CASSFLASSYNEQFF. In DNA, the CDR3 is TGTGCCAGCAGCTTTCTGGCTAGTTCCTACAATGAGCAGTTCTTC.

The V call is TRBV30, the J call TRBJ1-6; D is unresolved. Germline V lookup: CDR1 GTSNPN, CDR2 SVGIG (reference sequence). V was trimmed by 4 bases and J by 14 bases, leaving 18 bases between them. The CDR3 has 13 amino acids. The CDR3 DNA follows: TGTGCCTGGACGGATCGGGGTAGGGTGTCCCTCCACTTT. Amino acids: CAWTDRGRVSLHF.

V gene TRBV15 combines with J gene TRBJ2-5; TRBD2 matches 10 bases. Germline CDR1 LNHNV, CDR2 YYDKDF (reference sequence). This CDR3 comprises 15 residues. V shed 0 bases, J shed 5 bases, and the junction held 3 bases outside the gene matches. CDR3 nucleotides: TGTGCCACCAGCAGAGATGGTAGCGGGAGGGAGACCCAGTACTTC. Translation: CATSRDGSGRETQYF.

The chain carries TRBV5-1 and TRBJ2-7; 8 bases align to TRBD2. CDR1 is SGHRS and CDR2 is YFSETQ in the germline V gene. The CDR3 totals 16 residues. The V and J ends lost 0 bases and 1 base, in that order; junction bases with no gene match: 6. The CDR3 nucleotides read TGCGCCAGCAGCTTGGCCGGTAGCGGGATATCCTACGAGCAGTACTTC. Translation gives CASSLAGSGISYEQYF.

The chain is built from TRBV19 and TRBJ2-1; 10 bases match TRBD2. V was pared by 3 bases and J by 6 bases, with 5 bases of the junction left unmatched. The CDR3 has 15 amino acids. Germline values: CDR1 LNHDA, CDR2 SQIVND (reference sequence). The chain's CDR3 is CASSILAGGANEQFF. CDR3 sequence (DNA): TGTGCCAGTAGTATCTTAGCGGGAGGCGCCAATGAGCAGTTCTTC.

The chain carries TRBV6-5 and TRBJ1-5, with 7 bases fitting TRBD1. This CDR3 is 13 amino acids long. J lost 3 bases, V lost 8 bases, and 4 bases had no gene match. Germline V gene lookup returns CDR1 MNHEY and CDR2 SVGAGI. The CDR3 DNA reads TGTGCCAGCGCGACAGGGCACAATCAGCCCCAGCATTTT. Encoded protein: CASATGHNQPQHF.

V gene TRBV14 combines with J gene TRBJ2-7; possibly TRBD1 for D (5 bases). CDR1 is SGHDN and CDR2 is FVKESK in the germline V gene. This CDR3 has 15 residues. Trimming pared 0 bases from V and 4 bases from J, leaving 13 bases between. The CDR3 nucleotides read TGTGCCAGCAGCCAAGATTCGGCCAGGGCTTACGAGCAGTACTTC. Protein product: CASSQDSARAYEQYF.

The gene calls are TRBV6-2 or TRBV6-3 and TRBJ2-7, with 9 bases that match TRBD1. The CDR3 covers 15 residues. Germline V gene sequence: CDR1 MNHEY, CDR2 SVGEGT. J gave up 6 bases and V 4 bases, and 10 bases lay outside the gene matches. In DNA, the CDR3 is TGTGCCAGCAGTTCCCACGGGACAGGGAGGTTCGAGCAGTACTTC. This translates into CASSSHGTGRFEQYF.

This CDR3 is CASSLRDGDYEQYF. DNA of the CDR3: TGCGCCAGCAGCTTACGGGACGGCGACTACGAGCAGTACTTC. The rearrangement uses TRBV5-1 and TRBJ2-7; D is possibly TRBD1 or TRBD2 (5 bases each). The CDR3 contains 14 residues. From germline, CDR1 is SGHRS and CDR2 YFSETQ. V was shortened by 2 bases and J by 3 bases, with 12 bases between the two germline ends.

The rearrangement links TRBV29-1 to TRBJ1-1; D possibly corresponds to TRBD1 (6 bases). Germline loops: CDR1 SQVTM, CDR2 ANQGSEA. The V and J ends lost 6 bases and 0 bases respectively, with 11 bases between them. This CDR3 spans 13 amino acids. CDR3 nucleotide sequence: TGCAGCGTAACGGGACACCTGAACACTGAAGCTTTCTTT. Amino acid sequence: CSVTGHLNTEAFF.

The chain links TRBV11-2 to TRBJ2-7; no definite D call. Germline values: CDR1 SGHAT, CDR2 FQNNGV. Trimming stripped 5 bases from V and 6 bases from J, with 23 bases between. This CDR3 is 16 amino acids long. The CDR3: CASSQDRIFTGGEQYF. CDR3 DNA: TGTGCCAGCAGCCAAGATAGAATTTTCACGGGCGGCGAGCAGTACTTC.

The chain combines TRBV28 with TRBJ1-1; 8 nucleotides line up with TRBD1. From germline, CDR1 is MDHEN and CDR2 SYDVKM. CDR3 length: 17 residues. Germline trimming cut 3 bases from V and 11 bases from J; bases unmatched to any gene: 20. The CDR3 bases are TGTGCCAGCAGTTTTTCCCCGGACAGGGTAGTTTATCTGGGGGCTTTCTTT. It translates to CASSFSPDRVVYLGAFF. The full variable domain, completed using reference TRBV28 and TRBJ1-1, is DVKVTQSSRYLVKRTGEKVFLECVQDMDHENMFWYRQDPGLGLRLIYFSYDVKMKEKGDIPEGYSVSREKKERFSLILESASTNQTSMYLCASSFSPDRVVYLGAFFGQGTRLTVV.

This chain joins TRBV6-5 and TRBJ2-2, with 9 bases fitting TRBD2. V lost 8 bases to trimming and J lost 2 bases; unmatched junction nucleotides: 3. Looked up from germline, CDR1 is MNHEY and CDR2 is SVGAGI. This CDR3 has 14 residues. CDR3 coding DNA: TGTGCCAGCCTGGGACTAGCCAACACCGGGGAGCTGTTTTTT. Protein sequence: CASLGLANTGELFF.

V usage is TRBV30 and J usage is TRBJ1-5; D might be TRBD1 (6 bases). Trimming pared 0 bases from V and 3 bases from J, leaving 9 bases between. The germline CDR1 and CDR2 sequences are GTSNPN and SVGIG (reference sequence). This CDR3 is 14 amino acids long. The CDR3, as DNA: TGTGCCTGGAGTGTACGACAGGTCAATCAGCCCCAGCATTTT. It encodes CAWSVRQVNQPQHF.

The CDR3 nucleotides read TGTGCCAGCAGGAGGACTAGCGCAGATACGCAGTATTTT. Its protein is CASRRTSADTQYF. The gene calls are TRBV2 and TRBJ2-3; 9 bases align to TRBD2. In germline, CDR1 is SNHLY, CDR2 FYNNEI. V gave up 6 bases and J gave up 4 bases; unmatched junction bases: 2. The CDR3 spans 13 residues.

The rearrangement uses TRBV5-1 and TRBJ2-2, with D maybe TRBD2 (5 bases). The CDR3 extends over 17 amino acids. Looked up from germline, CDR1 is SGHRS and CDR2 is YFSETQ. V lost 2 bases and J 5 bases, leaving 19 bases between the germline ends. Written as DNA, the CDR3 is TGCGCCAGCAGCTTTGTCGGTTCGGGAAGATTAACCGGGGAGCTGTTTTTT. This encodes CASSFVGSGRLTGELFF.